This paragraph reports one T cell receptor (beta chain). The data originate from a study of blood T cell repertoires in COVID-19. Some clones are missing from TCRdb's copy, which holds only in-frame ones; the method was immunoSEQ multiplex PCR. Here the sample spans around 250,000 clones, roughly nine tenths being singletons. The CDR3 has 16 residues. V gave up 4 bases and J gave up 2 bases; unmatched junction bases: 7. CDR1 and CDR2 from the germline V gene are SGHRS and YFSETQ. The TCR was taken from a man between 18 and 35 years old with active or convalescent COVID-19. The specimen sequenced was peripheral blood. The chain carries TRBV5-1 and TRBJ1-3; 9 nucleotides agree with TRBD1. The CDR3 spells CASSRTGEIAGNTIYF. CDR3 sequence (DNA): TGCGCCAGCAGCAGGACAGGGGAAATCGCTGGAAACACCATATATTTT.